The sequence of this T cell receptor beta chain was determined in a study of blood T cell repertoires in COVID-19. The V gene's germline CDR1 is MNHEY and CDR2 SVGAGI. Trimming took 6 bases from V and 5 from J; bases not matched to a gene: 9. The CDR3 loop spans 15 amino acids. In the source study's methods: Amplification with reference gene primers provided the estimates of nucleated cell counts. Assay used: immunoSEQ multiplex PCR; TCRdb lists only in-frame clones, some missing. Clone size and the V and J calls come from that table; the DNA yielded D and trimming. The sample consists of roughly 380,000 clones, 89% of them appearing once.

The specimen was peripheral blood. The rearrangement links TRBV6-5 to TRBJ1-4; 7 nucleotides line up with TRBD1. This sequence originates from a woman aged 60-75 years with COVID-19, enrolled during active disease. The CDR3 here is CASSRTGTVNEKLFF. CDR3 in DNA: TGTGCCAGCAGCCGGACGGGGACAGTGAATGAAAAACTGTTTTTT.